This note documents a single T cell receptor beta chain sequence. This receptor's antigen is unknown. Base-call qualities are not available, and no considerably larger clone is one nucleotide away. The data originate from a study of blood T cell repertoires in COVID-19 (TCRdb year 2020). About the investigation overall: Samples covering the acute and convalescent phases of COVID-19 were provided by collaborators in the United States, Italy and Spain. The material from the prospective study consisted of cDNA or gDNA derived from T cells, B-cell-depleted T cells, or PBMCs. The dataset comprised deeply sampled blood TCRbeta repertoires from subjects exposed to, actively infected with, or recovered from COVID-19. The repertoires were released in a freely available public database intended as a resource for research on the immune response to SARS-CoV-2. Samples came from the ongoing ImmuneRACE study (first 160 participants) plus 1,254 subjects from 6 global collaborators. Sample metadata almost always included a de-identified subject ID, COVID-19 status, age in years and sex. HLA class I and class II types, where available, came from metadata supplied by the sample provider rather than from assay-based typing. Overall study results and their limits: The amount of clinical and demographic metadata varied by source and participant and was provided uncurated.

A distance of 9 bases separates the germline ends of V and J, which lose 1 base and 2 bases respectively. Measured from the cysteine to the phenylalanine, the CDR3 is 14 residues long. Only CDR3 DNA remains: 42 bases, in frame from the first base. The germline V gene (reference sequence) provides CDR1 LNHDA and CDR2 SQIVND. Enrolling through a virtual design, the prospective study's participants ranged in age from about 18 to 89 years and lived across roughly 24 United States geographic areas. To assign participants to cohorts, the prospective study relied on clinical history that participants themselves reported in a screening survey and a study questionnaire. For ImmuneRACE Cohort 3, a participant was defined as recovered based on two consecutive negative NP/OP PCR tests, clearance by a healthcare professional, or resolution of symptoms. Each participant in the prospective study had whole blood, serum and a nasopharyngeal or oropharyngeal swab collected by mobile phlebotomists. Prospective study participants could optionally give additional blood draws and questionnaires over a roughly two-month period. Prospective study blood samples were shipped either frozen or at room temperature before DNA extraction.

The immunoSEQ Assay, a bias-controlled multiplex PCR, was used to amplify TCRbeta CDR3 regions from genomic DNA. From the authors' description of their analysis: Nucleated cell counts per sample were estimated from amplification of reference gene primers within the assay. To quantify the absolute abundance of each unique TCRbeta CDR3 rearrangement, sequence reads were collapsed and filtered. For each sample, productive Simpson clonality was calculated as the square root of Simpson's diversity index over productive rearrangements. TCRdb re-hosts the immuneACCESS table, in-frame sequences only. Its copies lack some clones; in the studies checked, an unresolved V gene accounts for under half of them, and the cause for the rest is not known. The V and J calls and clone size are taken from that table; D and trimming were inferred from the DNA. Recorded for this sample are approximately 250,000 clones; around 89% of them occurred a single time. Together, the top ten hold approximately 4.2% of the sample.

This TCR was recovered from a woman aged 30 to 39 who had recovered from COVID-19. Sequenced material: PBMCs or T cells enriched from blood (not recorded which). This receptor chain uses TRBV19 and TRBJ2-7; possibly the D gene is TRBD2, per 6 matching bases. CDR3 sequence: CASSIAGATYEQYF. The nucleotides are TGTGCCAGTAGTATAGCGGGAGCTACCTACGAGCAGTACTTC. The entire variable domain, with the stretches around the CDR3 drawn from the reference TRBV19 and TRBJ2-7 proteins, is DGGITQSPKYLFRKEGQNVTLSCEQNLNHDAMYWYRQDPGQGLRLIYYSQIVNDFQKGDIAEGYSVSREKKESFPLTVTSAQKNPTAFYLCASSIAGATYEQYFGPGTRLTVT.